The following is a T cell receptor beta chain sequence with its context. Per germline, CDR1 ENHRY and CDR2 SYGVKD. The CDR3 length is 13 residues. The J segment lost 7 bases and the V segment lost 10 bases, leaving 5 bases of the junction unmatched. All enrollees were roughly 18 to 100 years old and from 20 to 30 US areas. Participants were placed into cohorts based on the clinical history they reported. Cohort 3 recovered donors had two negative PCRs, clearance, or symptom resolution. This specimen comes from a study of blood T cell repertoires in COVID-19. Study processing details: From reference gene primer amplification, estimates of nucleated cell counts were derived. Produced via immunoSEQ multiplex PCR; TCRdb's table is partial and in-frame only. V, J and clone size derive from that table, while D and trimming were established from the DNA sequence. The repertoire includes approximately 200,000 clones, under 85% of them detected once, and roughly 1.8% sits in the top ten.

The clonotype was recovered from a man in his fifties or sixties who had recovered from COVID-19. This chain links TRBV10-3 with TRBJ1-4, with 11 bases matching TRBD1. What was sequenced was PBMCs or T cells enriched from blood (not recorded which). The CDR3 region has the DNA TGTGCCACCAGGACAGGGGGCGGTGAAAAACTGTTTTTT. Protein: CATRTGGGEKLFF.